The 28 T cell receptor beta chains below were found in one sample sequenced in a study of cytotoxic CD8 clonotypes in ibrutinib-treated CLL. Sequencing used immunoSEQ multiplex PCR; TCRdb keeps in-frame clones, though not all of them. The repertoire has over 140,000 clones, more than 75% of them found once; the top ten carry 6.5% to 8%. Specimen: PBMCs, collected after 36 months of ibrutinib treatment. The receptors originated from a human donor with chronic lymphocytic leukemia.

The gene calls are TRBV4-2 and TRBJ2-3; 10 bases line up with TRBD2. V trimming: 8 bases; J trimming: 1 base; junction bases outside the gene matches: 12. Per the germline V gene, CDR1 is LGHNA and CDR2 is YNFKEQ. The CDR3 is made up of 17 amino acids. CDR3 in amino acids: CASSRGLAGVGTDTQYF. Written as DNA, the CDR3 is TGTGCCAGCTCCCGGGGTCTAGCGGGGGTCGGCACAGATACGCAGTATTTT.

The rearrangement uses TRBV5-4 and TRBJ2-7, with 7 bases that match TRBD2. V dropped 4 bases and J dropped 3; count of bases not matched to a gene: 13. Germline CDR1 SGHNT, CDR2 YYREEE (reference sequence). The CDR3 extends over 16 amino acids. CDR3 sequence: CASSHRLGRGSYEQYF. In nucleotides, the CDR3 is TGTGCCAGCAGCCATCGATTGGGGCGGGGGAGCTACGAGCAGTACTTC. Full variable domain (outside the CDR3, taken from reference TRBV5-4 and TRBJ2-7): ETGVTQSPTHLIKTRGQQVTLRCSSQSGHNTVSWYQQALGQGPQFIFQYYREEENGRGNFPPRFSGLQFPNYSSELNVNALELDDSALYLCASSHRLGRGSYEQYFGPGTRLTVT.

V gene TRBV7-9 combines with J gene TRBJ2-5; 8 bases are shared with TRBD2. V was clipped by 1 base and J by 5 bases; unmatched bases: 6. CDR3 length: 15 amino acids. Germline CDR1 is SEHNR and CDR2 is FQNEAQ (reference sequence). In DNA form, the CDR3 reads TGTGCCAGCAGCTTAGGGCTAGCGGGTATCGAGACCCAGTACTTC. Translation: CASSLGLAGIETQYF. Complete variable domain (other parts from reference TRBV7-9 and TRBJ2-5): DTGVSQNPRHKITKRGQNVTFRCDPISEHNRLYWYRQTLGQGPEFLTYFQNEAQLEKSRLLSDRFSAERPKGSFSTLEIQRTEQGDSAMYLCASSLGLAGIETQYFGPGTRLLVL.

This chain joins TRBV15 and TRBJ2-7; D is possibly TRBD1 or TRBD2 (5 bases each). The CDR3 is 16 amino acids. Germline V gene lookup returns CDR1 LNHNV and CDR2 YYDKDF (reference sequence). V gave up 1 base and J gave up 0 bases, with 13 bases separating them. The CDR3 DNA is TGTGCCACCAGCAGAGGTCCGGGGACGAGCTCCTACGAGCAGTACTTC. The encoded protein is CATSRGPGTSSYEQYF. Full variable domain (outside the CDR3, taken from reference TRBV15 and TRBJ2-7): DAMVIQNPRYQVTQFGKPVTLSCSQTLNHNVMYWYQQKSSQAPKLLFHYYDKDFNNEADTPDNFQSRRPNTSFCFLDIRSPGLGDTAMYLCATSRGPGTSSYEQYFGPGTRLTVT.

The CDR3 loop reads CASRVSGYTF. The CDR3 nucleotides are TGTGCCAGCAGGGTTTCTGGCTACACCTTC. The chain has TRBV2 and TRBJ1-2; D is unresolved. The CDR3 sequence is 10 residues long. In germline, CDR1 is SNHLY, CDR2 FYNNEI. V was cut by 6 bases and J by 7 bases, with 6 bases left in between.

The chain uses TRBV15 and TRBJ2-1, with 7 bases lining up with TRBD2. This CDR3 is 12 amino acids long. J lost 11 bases, V lost 4 bases, and 5 bases had no gene match. Germline-derived CDR1 and CDR2 are LNHNV and YYDKDF (reference sequence). This CDR3 reads CATSTTGTKQFF. CDR3 in DNA: TGTGCCACCAGCACAACCGGGACTAAGCAGTTCTTC.

The V and J genes are TRBV2 and TRBJ1-6; D perhaps matches TRBD1 (6 bases). Germline CDR1 is SNHLY and CDR2 is FYNNEI. This CDR3 has 17 residues. Deletions cut 5 bases from V and 9 bases from J, with 23 bases between. The CDR3 bases are TGTGCCAGCAGTCCCATGACAGGAGCCCTAGGTGGTTCACCCCTCCACTTT. This sequence encodes CASSPMTGALGGSPLHF.

The rearrangement uses TRBV10-3 and TRBJ2-5; 8 nucleotides align to TRBD1. This CDR3 is built from 14 residues. The trim removed 6 bases at V and 2 bases at J, leaving 5 bases unmatched. Germline CDR1 ENHRY, CDR2 SYGVKD. The CDR3 region is CAIRAGTGQETQYF. The DNA for the CDR3 is TGTGCCATCAGGGCCGGGACAGGTCAAGAGACCCAGTACTTC.

The rearrangement uses TRBV27 and TRBJ1-4; D perhaps matches TRBD1 (6 bases). The germline V gene encodes CDR1 MNHEY and CDR2 SMNVEV (reference sequence). The CDR3 is 15 residues long. The V gene lost 5 bases and the J gene lost 8 bases, with 18 bases spanning the gap. The CDR3 DNA sequence: TGTGCCAGCAGTCACAGAGGGGGGAGGGGAGAAAAACTGTTTTTT. Translated, it gives CASSHRGGRGEKLFF.

The genes are TRBV27 and TRBJ1-2, with 9 positions matching TRBD1. The CDR3 runs 14 residues. Germline CDR1 reads MNHEY; CDR2 reads SMNVEV (reference sequence). V shed 4 bases and J 6 bases; nucleotides not matched to a gene: 6. CDR3 protein: CASSSGQGYHGYTF. The CDR3, as DNA: TGTGCCAGCAGTTCCGGACAGGGGTATCATGGCTACACCTTC.

The sample holds a few counts of this clone. The V gene is TRBV6-4, the J gene TRBJ2-1, with D tentatively TRBD1 (5 bases). V was pared by 5 bases and J by 13 bases, with 18 bases between. Per the germline V gene, CDR1 is MRHNA and CDR2 is SNTAGT. The CDR3 has 13 residues. CDR3: CASSKTALSPQFF. As DNA, the CDR3 is TGTGCCAGCAGTAAGACAGCCCTTAGTCCCCAGTTCTTC.

The V call is TRBV6-6, the J call TRBJ2-7, with D hard to call. Germline CDR1 and CDR2: MNHNY and SVGAGI (reference sequence). This CDR3 region has 13 residues. V gave up 4 bases and J gave up 3 bases, with 10 bases separating them. CDR3 DNA: TGTGCCAGCAGTTGGCAGCTCCTCTACGAGCAGTACTTC. Protein product: CASSWQLLYEQYF.

This chain uses TRBV27 with TRBJ1-5, with 9 bases fitting TRBD1. The junction had 8 bases not matched to a gene; V was cut back by 5 bases and J by 6 bases. This CDR3 has 15 residues. Germline V CDR1 and CDR2: MNHEY, SMNVEV (reference sequence). The DNA for the CDR3 is TGTGCCAGCAGTAATACAGGGGGCGAGGGTCAGCCCCAGCATTTT. Protein sequence: CASSNTGGEGQPQHF.

This clone was detected once. This chain joins TRBV28 and TRBJ1-1; tentatively, D is TRBD1 (6 bases). CDR1 is MDHEN, CDR2 SYDVKM, per germline. Trimming took off 3 bases at V and 1 base at J, with 12 bases between the two ends. CDR3 length: 15 residues. Here the CDR3 reads CASSFTGLSNTEAFF. The CDR3 DNA is TGTGCCAGCAGTTTTACAGGGCTTTCGAACACTGAAGCTTTCTTT. Looking up the rest from reference TRBV28 and TRBJ1-1 gives the full variable domain: DVKVTQSSRYLVKRTGEKVFLECVQDMDHENMFWYRQDPGLGLRLIYFSYDVKMKEKGDIPEGYSVSREKKERFSLILESASTNQTSMYLCASSFTGLSNTEAFFGQGTRLTVV.

The chain has TRBV5-4 and TRBJ1-2; TRBD1 agrees at 8 bases. The germline gives CDR1 SGHNT, CDR2 YYREEE (reference sequence). V shed 1 base, J shed 8 bases, and the junction held 13 bases outside the gene matches. The CDR3 extends over 16 amino acids. For the CDR3, the DNA is TGTGCCAGCAGCTTGCCTACCCAGGGGGCTCTTTGGGGCTACACCTTC. Encoded protein: CASSLPTQGALWGYTF.

This chain connects TRBV28 to TRBJ1-6; D is undetermined. Germline assignment: CDR1 MDHEN and CDR2 SYDVKM. Trimming stripped 3 bases from V and 14 bases from J, with 17 bases between. The CDR3 runs 14 residues. For the CDR3, the DNA is TGTGCCAGCAGTTTTAAGGTAGTCCGCGGGTCCCTCCACTTT. This gives the protein CASSFKVVRGSLHF.

V gene TRBV11-1 combines with J gene TRBJ1-1, with unresolved D. The CDR3 consists of 14 residues. Germline values: CDR1 SGHAT, CDR2 FQDESV (reference sequence). Deletions cut 5 bases from V and 7 bases from J, with 17 bases between. The CDR3 DNA reads TGTGCCAGCAGCCCGAGCCAACCCAGACTTGAAGCTTTCTTT. It is translated as CASSPSQPRLEAFF.

The chain has TRBV6-1 and TRBJ2-7; D is ambiguous. Germline V gene lookup returns CDR1 MNHNS and CDR2 SASEGT. The ends were cut back, 2 bases at V and 8 bases at J, with 10 bases in the middle. This CDR3 comprises 12 residues. The CDR3: CASSENRVKQYF. CDR3 coding DNA: TGTGCCAGCAGTGAAAATAGGGTAAAGCAGTACTTC.

J is TRBJ1-5 and V is TRBV18, with D uncertain. Germline assignment: CDR1 KGHSH and CDR2 LQKENI. V lost 0 bases and J lost 6, with 9 bases in between. This CDR3 comprises 14 residues. The CDR3 DNA sequence: TGTGCCAGCTCACCACCGTGGAGCCGTCAGCCCCAGCATTTT. This gives the protein CASSPPWSRQPQHF.

The chain couples TRBV6-6 to TRBJ2-1; 7 nucleotides agree with TRBD1. The CDR3 runs to 15 residues. Trimming took 10 bases from V and 5 from J; bases not matched to a gene: 14. The V gene's germline CDR1 is MNHNY and CDR2 SVGAGI (reference sequence). CDR3 in DNA: TGTGCCATCCACCGACTCGACAGGGCGGACAATGAGCAGTTCTTC. It yields the protein CAIHRLDRADNEQFF.

The chain combines TRBV27 with TRBJ2-7, with 9 bases that match TRBD1. The germline gives CDR1 MNHEY, CDR2 SMNVEV (reference sequence). The CDR3 is 17 amino acids. The V gene end was trimmed by 8 bases and the J gene end by 0 bases; junction bases not matched to a gene: 14. CDR3 residues: CASGPGTGRSSSYEQYF. CDR3 sequence (DNA): TGTGCCAGCGGACCAGGGACAGGGAGATCGAGCTCCTACGAGCAGTACTTC.

This rearrangement joins TRBV5-1 to TRBJ1-1; D is ambiguous. V was pared by 2 bases and J by 2 bases, with 7 bases between. The CDR3 length is 13 residues. In germline, CDR1 is SGHRS, CDR2 YFSETQ. Here the CDR3 reads CASSFQINTEAFF. CDR3 coding DNA: TGCGCCAGCAGCTTTCAGATCAACACTGAAGCTTTCTTT.

The J gene is TRBJ2-7, the V gene TRBV14; tentative D call: TRBD1 (6 bases). Germline CDR1 and CDR2: SGHDN and FVKESK. Between the trimmed V and J ends, which lost 2 bases and 4 bases, there was a span of 12 bases. The CDR3 is made up of 14 amino acids. The CDR3 spells CASSQTGTLYEQYF. In nucleotides, the CDR3 is TGTGCCAGCAGCCAAACCGGGACATTATACGAGCAGTACTTC.

The chain joins TRBV30 to TRBJ1-2; TRBD1 agrees at 8 bases. The CDR3 totals 15 residues. The germline V gene has CDR1 GTSNPN and CDR2 SVGIG (reference sequence). Unmatched junction bases numbered 11, after V lost 4 bases and J lost 4 bases. The CDR3 DNA is TGTGCCTGGAAGGACAGGGCCCTCGTGGCCTATGGCTACACCTTC. Amino acid sequence: CAWKDRALVAYGYTF. Full variable domain (remainder filled in from reference TRBV30 and TRBJ1-2): SQTIHQWPATLVQPVGSPLSLECTVEGTSNPNLYWYRQAAGRGLQLLFYSVGIGQISSEVPQNLSASRPQDRQFILSSKKLLLSDSGFYLCAWKDRALVAYGYTFGSGTRLTVV.

The chain employs TRBV25-1 and TRBJ2-1; the D call may be TRBD1 or TRBD2 (5 bases each). CDR1 and CDR2 (germline): MGHDK, SYGVNS. This CDR3 region has 16 residues. V gave up 4 bases and J gave up 8 bases, with 21 bases separating them. The CDR3 bases are TGTGCCAGCAGTGGAGACCGGGACCCGGGGCGCTATGAGCAGTTCTTC. It translates to CASSGDRDPGRYEQFF.

The rearrangement links TRBV16 to TRBJ2-7, with 10 positions matching TRBD1. Germline CDR1 is KGHSY and CDR2 is FQNENV. With V trimmed by 1 base and J by 4 bases, 7 bases remained unmatched. The CDR3 runs 16 residues. CDR3: CASSQFGDRGRYEQYF. CDR3 sequence (DNA): TGTGCCAGCAGCCAATTTGGGGACAGGGGTCGGTACGAGCAGTACTTC. Filled out from reference TRBV16 and TRBJ2-7, the complete variable domain reads GEEVAQTPKHLVRGEGQKAKLYCAPIKGHSYVFWYQQVLKNEFKFLISFQNENVFDETGMPKERFSAKCLPNSPCSLEIQATKLEDSAVYFCASSQFGDRGRYEQYFGPGTRLTVT.

The chain links TRBV27 to TRBJ2-7, with a tentative D call TRBD2 (5 bases). CDR1 is MNHEY, CDR2 SMNVEV, per germline (reference sequence). The CDR3 covers 14 residues. With 4 bases removed from V and 2 bases from J, the gap between germline ends came to 12 bases. The CDR3 bases are TGTGCCAGCAGTTACCGAGCGACTACCTACGAGCAGTACTTC. Translation gives CASSYRATTYEQYF.

This chain joins TRBV18 and TRBJ1-6; D uncertain. There are 14 residues in the CDR3. The ends were cut back, 8 bases at V and 0 bases at J, with 8 bases in the middle. Germline values: CDR1 KGHSH, CDR2 LQKENI. CDR3 amino acids: CASGDNSYNSPLHF. CDR3 nucleotide sequence: TGTGCCAGCGGGGATAACTCCTATAATTCACCCCTCCACTTT.